The clone carrying this TCR beta chain was observed a single time. Its antigen is unidentified. These data come from a study of tumor-infiltrating lymphocytes in localized non-small cell lung cancer. On the study more broadly: The cohort mixed smokers and never-smokers, several histologies, and some post-neoadjuvant-chemotherapy samples. Resected tumor was paired with non-adjacent uninvolved lung from the same patient. Study-level findings and limits: Not all patients were TCR sequenced, owing to tissue quantity.

This CDR3 has 15 amino acids. Germline assignment: CDR1 SGDLS and CDR2 YYNGEE. The junction had 3 bases not matched to a gene; V was cut back by 2 bases and J by 5 bases. Here immunoSEQ multiplex PCR was the method, and the copy in TCRdb shows in-frame clones only, minus some. The table has 9,500 to 15,000 clones, under 80% seen once. This rearrangement joins TRBV9 to TRBJ2-1, with 11 bases that match TRBD2. This receptor was obtained from a human donor with non-small cell lung cancer. Sequencing was carried out using lung tumor tissue. CDR3 sequence (DNA): TGTGCCAGCAGCGTGGGGACTAGCGGTAACAATGAGCAGTTCTTC. Protein: CASSVGTSGNNEQFF.